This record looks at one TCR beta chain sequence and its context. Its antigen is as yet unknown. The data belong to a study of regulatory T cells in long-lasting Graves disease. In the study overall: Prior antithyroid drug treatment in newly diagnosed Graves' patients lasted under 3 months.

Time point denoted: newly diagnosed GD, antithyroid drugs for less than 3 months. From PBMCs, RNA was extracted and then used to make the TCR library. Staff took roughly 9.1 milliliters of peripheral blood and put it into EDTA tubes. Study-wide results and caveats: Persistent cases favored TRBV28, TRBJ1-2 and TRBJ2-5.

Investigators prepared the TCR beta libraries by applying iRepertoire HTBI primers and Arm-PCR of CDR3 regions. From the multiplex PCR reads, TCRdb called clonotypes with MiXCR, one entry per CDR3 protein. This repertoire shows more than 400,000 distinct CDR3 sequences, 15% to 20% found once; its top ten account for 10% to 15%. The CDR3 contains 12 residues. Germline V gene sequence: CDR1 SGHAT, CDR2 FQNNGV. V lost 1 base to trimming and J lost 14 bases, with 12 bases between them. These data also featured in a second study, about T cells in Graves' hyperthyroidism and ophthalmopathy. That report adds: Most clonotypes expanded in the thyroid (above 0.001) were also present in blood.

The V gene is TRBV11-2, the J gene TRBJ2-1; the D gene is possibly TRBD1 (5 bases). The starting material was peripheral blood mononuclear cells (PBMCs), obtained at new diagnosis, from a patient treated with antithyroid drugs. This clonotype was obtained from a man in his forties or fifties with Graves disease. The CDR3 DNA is TGTGCCAGCAGCTTAGTCTTCCAGGGAAAGTTCTTC. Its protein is CASSLVFQGKFF.